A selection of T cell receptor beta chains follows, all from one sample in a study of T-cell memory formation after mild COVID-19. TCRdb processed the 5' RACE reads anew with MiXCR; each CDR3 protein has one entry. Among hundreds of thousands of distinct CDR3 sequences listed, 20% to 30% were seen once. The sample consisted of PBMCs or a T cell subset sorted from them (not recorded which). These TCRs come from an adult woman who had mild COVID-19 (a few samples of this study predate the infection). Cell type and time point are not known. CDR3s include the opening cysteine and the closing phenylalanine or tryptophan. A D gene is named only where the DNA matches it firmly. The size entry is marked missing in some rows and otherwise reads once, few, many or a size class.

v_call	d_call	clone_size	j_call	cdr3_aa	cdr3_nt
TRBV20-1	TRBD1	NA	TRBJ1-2	CSANPINQGAHGYTF	TGCAGTGCTAATCCCATCAATCAGGGGGCTCATGGCTACACCTTC
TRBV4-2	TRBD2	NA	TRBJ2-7	CASSQAGSGMGEQYF	TGTGCCAGCAGCCAAGCCGGTAGCGGGATGGGCGAGCAGTACTTC
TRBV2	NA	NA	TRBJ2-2	CASTIGRNTGELFF	TGTGCCAGCACCATAGGGAGGAACACCGGGGAGCTGTTTTTT
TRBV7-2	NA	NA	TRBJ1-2	CASSLTWSAGYTF	TGTGCCAGCAGCTTAACTTGGTCAGCGGGCTACACCTTC
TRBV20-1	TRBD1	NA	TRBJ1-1	CSAPGTENTEAFF	TGCAGTGCCCCTGGGACAGAAAACACTGAAGCTTTCTTT
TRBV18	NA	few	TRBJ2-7	CASSPQTYEQYF	TGTGCCAGCTCACCCCAAACCTACGAGCAGTACTTC
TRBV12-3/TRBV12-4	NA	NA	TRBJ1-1	CASKSVVSTEAFF	TGTGCCAGCAAGTCGGTGGTAAGCACTGAAGCTTTCTTT
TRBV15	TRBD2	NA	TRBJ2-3	CATSTRLAGASDTQYF	TGTGCCACCAGCACCAGACTAGCGGGAGCTTCGGATACGCAGTATTTT
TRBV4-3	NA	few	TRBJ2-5	CASSRAGTGETQYF	TGCGCCAGCAGCCGCGCCGGGACCGGGGAGACCCAGTACTTC
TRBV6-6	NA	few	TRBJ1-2	CASSSGGRSYGYTF	TGTGCCAGCAGTTCGGGGGGGAGATCCTATGGCTACACCTTC
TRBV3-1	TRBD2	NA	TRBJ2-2	CASARLAGAATGELFF	TGTGCCAGCGCTCGGCTAGCGGGAGCCGCCACCGGGGAGCTGTTTTTT
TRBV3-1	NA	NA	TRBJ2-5	CASSQDRQTQYF	TGTGCCAGCAGCCAAGACCGACAGACCCAGTACTTC
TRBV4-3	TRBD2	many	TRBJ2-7	CASSQRAGGPYEQYF	TGCGCCAGCAGCCAAAGAGCGGGAGGGCCCTACGAGCAGTACTTC
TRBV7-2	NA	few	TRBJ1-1	CASSPPARRGRMNTEAFF	TGTGCCAGCAGCCCCCCCGCCCGGCGCGGGCGCATGAACACTGAAGCTTTCTTT
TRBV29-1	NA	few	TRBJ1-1	CSVEGQDRRREAFF	TGCAGCGTTGAAGGGCAAGACAGGCGGAGGGAAGCTTTCTTT